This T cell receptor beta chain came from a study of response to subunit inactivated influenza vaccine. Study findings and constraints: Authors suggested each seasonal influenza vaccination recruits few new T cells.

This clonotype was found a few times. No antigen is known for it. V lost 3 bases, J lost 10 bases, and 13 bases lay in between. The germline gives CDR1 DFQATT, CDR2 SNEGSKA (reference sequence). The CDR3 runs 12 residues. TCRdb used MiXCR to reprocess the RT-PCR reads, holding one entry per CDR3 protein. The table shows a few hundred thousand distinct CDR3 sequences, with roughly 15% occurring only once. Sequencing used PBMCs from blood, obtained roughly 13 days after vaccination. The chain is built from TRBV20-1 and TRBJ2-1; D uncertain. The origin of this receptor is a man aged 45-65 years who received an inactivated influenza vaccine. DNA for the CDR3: TGCAGTGCTAGTGTATACGTGGACGAGCAGTTCTTC. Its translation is CSASVYVDEQFF.